The 18 T cell receptor beta chains presented below share a single source sample, sequenced in a study of memory CD4+ T cells and cytomegalovirus serostatus. Single viable CD3+CD4+CD8-CD45RO+ cells were sorted as the memory CD4+ T cells. The repertoire was sequenced with immunoSEQ multiplex PCR; TCRdb's copy has only in-frame clones and lacks some. Among over 60,000 clones, 82% were seen once, and the ten largest hold over 0.7%. The sequencing input was memory CD4+ T cells from blood. The receptors shown here come from an adult in good health and CMV-seronegative.

The V and J genes are TRBV7-3 and TRBJ2-7; D may be TRBD1 (6 bases). Trimming stripped 4 bases from V and 4 bases from J, with 14 bases between. Per germline, CDR1 SGHTA and CDR2 FQGTGA. The CDR3 is made up of 14 amino acids. As DNA, the CDR3 is TGTGCCAGCAGCTACAGGGTAGGGGTATACGAGCAGTACTTC. This gives the protein CASSYRVGVYEQYF.

Concerning this clone itself: A junction end diverges from the germline sequence, so it may reflect a read error. The chain links TRBV6-1 to TRBJ1-6, with 10 nucleotides matching TRBD1. The germline V gene encodes CDR1 MNHNS and CDR2 SASEGT. The CDR3 loop spans 11 amino acids. In nucleotides, the CDR3 is TGTGCCAGCAGCCCGGGACAGGGGCAGAACTTT. It codes for CASSPGQGQNF.

This chain links TRBV11-1 with TRBJ2-3, with D hard to call. Germline V lookup: CDR1 SGHAT, CDR2 FQDESV (reference sequence). The V end was cut by 4 bases, the J end by 2 bases, with 10 bases between. CDR3 length: 14 residues. CDR3 residues: CASSSNDNTDTQYF. The CDR3 DNA is TGTGCCAGCAGCTCAAATGACAACACAGATACGCAGTATTTT.

V is TRBV30 and J is TRBJ1-2; D uncertain. There are 12 residues in the CDR3. CDR1 and CDR2 (germline): GTSNPN, SVGIG (reference sequence). V lost 4 bases and J 2 bases, leaving 8 bases between the germline ends. The CDR3 loop reads CAWKRLNYGYTF. The CDR3 nucleotides read TGTGCCTGGAAACGGCTCAACTATGGCTACACCTTC.

The J gene is TRBJ1-4, the V gene TRBV6-5; 9 nucleotides line up with TRBD1. CDR3 size: 15 residues. With V trimmed by 5 bases and J by 5 bases, 6 bases remained unmatched. Per the germline V gene, CDR1 is MNHEY and CDR2 is SVGAGI. The CDR3 nucleotides read TGTGCCAGCAGTGGGACCGGGACAGGGAATGAAAAACTGTTTTTT. It codes for CASSGTGTGNEKLFF.

The CDR3 DNA sequence: TGCAGCGTCTCCAGGGGAACAGCTGGAAACACCATATATTTT. Translation gives CSVSRGTAGNTIYF. The V and J genes are TRBV29-1 and TRBJ1-3; D is perhaps TRBD1 (6 bases). The V end was cut by 6 bases, the J end by 2 bases, with 14 bases between. The germline gives CDR1 SQVTM, CDR2 ANQGSEA. The CDR3 is 14 amino acids.

V usage is TRBV28 and J usage is TRBJ1-4, with D maybe TRBD1 (6 bases). V lost 7 bases and J 7 bases, leaving 13 bases between the germline ends. Per the germline V gene, CDR1 is MDHEN and CDR2 is SYDVKM. This CDR3 has 13 residues. CDR3 in amino acids: CASMGGLGEKLFF. The CDR3 region has the DNA TGTGCCAGCATGGGGGGCCTCGGTGAAAAACTGTTTTTT.

The gene calls are TRBV5-1 and TRBJ2-7, with 8 positions matching TRBD1. The V gene's germline CDR1 is SGHRS and CDR2 YFSETQ. This CDR3 spans 15 amino acids. V lost 1 base and J lost 4; bases outside the gene matches: 7. The CDR3 here is CASSLWRQGWYEQYF. CDR3 nucleotides: TGCGCCAGCAGCTTGTGGAGACAGGGGTGGTACGAGCAGTACTTC.

J is TRBJ2-7 and V is TRBV27, with 10 positions matching TRBD1. V shed 6 bases and J 7 bases; nucleotides not matched to a gene: 9. The CDR3 contains 14 residues. Germline assignment: CDR1 MNHEY and CDR2 SMNVEV (reference sequence). This CDR3 is CASRSRDRGEEQYF. In nucleotides, the CDR3 is TGTGCCAGCAGATCCCGGGACAGGGGTGAGGAGCAGTACTTC.

The chain recombines TRBV6-6 with TRBJ2-7; D remains unclear. The germline V gene encodes CDR1 MNHNY and CDR2 SVGAGI (reference sequence). This CDR3 is built from 9 residues. V was shortened by 8 bases and J by 2 bases, with 1 base between the two germline ends. The CDR3 DNA follows: TGTGCCAGCCCCTACGAGCAGTACTTC. Its protein is CASPYEQYF.

The gene calls are TRBV5-6 and TRBJ2-2, with unresolved D. CDR1 SGHDT and CDR2 YYEEEE come from the germline V gene. This CDR3 has 16 amino acids. V was shortened by 4 bases and J by 6 bases, with 19 bases between the two germline ends. The CDR3 loop reads CASSQLPGSPAGELFF. The CDR3 nucleotides are TGTGCCAGCAGCCAACTACCCGGGTCCCCCGCCGGGGAGCTGTTTTTT.

V gene TRBV9 combines with J gene TRBJ1-2; 7 bases line up with TRBD1. Trimming removed 3 bases from V and 1 base from J; junction bases left unmatched: 9. CDR1 is SGDLS and CDR2 is YYNGEE in the germline V gene. The CDR3 is 16 amino acids. CDR3 nucleotide sequence: TGTGCCAGCAGCGCCAGGGACAGCAGACTTAACTATGGCTACACCTTC. It specifies CASSARDSRLNYGYTF.

With respect to this clone: One end of the junction varies from germline; a read error may be responsible. The chain joins TRBV7-7 to TRBJ2-5; no clear D. The CDR3 length is 14 residues. The germline gives CDR1 SSHAT, CDR2 FNYEAQ (reference sequence). The CDR3 DNA sequence: TGTGCCAGCAGCCCACAGACGGCGGTAGAGCCCCAGTACTTC. Translation: CASSPQTAVEPQYF.

The V call is TRBV30, the J call TRBJ1-5; D might be TRBD1 (5 bases). V gave up 2 bases and J gave up 1 base, with 6 bases separating them. The CDR3 runs to 13 residues. The germline V gene has CDR1 GTSNPN and CDR2 SVGIG (reference sequence). The CDR3 sequence: CAWSRGSNQPQHF. In DNA, the CDR3 is TGTGCCTGGAGTCGGGGGAGCAATCAGCCCCAGCATTTT. Filled out from reference TRBV30 and TRBJ1-5, the complete variable domain reads SQTIHQWPATLVQPVGSPLSLECTVEGTSNPNLYWYRQAAGRGLQLLFYSVGIGQISSEVPQNLSASRPQDRQFILSSKKLLLSDSGFYLCAWSRGSNQPQHFGDGTRLSIL.

The rearrangement links TRBV30 to TRBJ1-6; no definite D call. This CDR3 has 13 amino acids. The V gene lost 2 bases and the J gene lost 6 bases, with 8 bases spanning the gap. From germline, CDR1 is GTSNPN and CDR2 SVGIG (reference sequence). The CDR3 loop is CAWSTQINSPLHF. For the CDR3, the DNA is TGTGCCTGGAGTACCCAAATTAATTCACCCCTCCACTTT.

This clone was counted only a few times. The gene calls are TRBV13 and TRBJ2-6, with TRBD2 identical over 8 bases. Germline trimming cut 2 bases from V and 0 bases from J; bases unmatched to any gene: 6. Germline V gene data show CDR1 as PRHDT and CDR2 as FYEKMQ (reference sequence). The CDR3 extends over 18 amino acids. The CDR3, as DNA: TGTGCCAGCAGCTTACGGCTAGCGGGCCTCTCTGGGGCCAACGTCCTGACTTTC. As protein: CASSLRLAGLSGANVLTF. Drawing the rest from reference TRBV13 and TRBJ2-6, the complete variable domain is AAGVIQSPRHLIKEKRETATLKCYPIPRHDTVYWYQQGPGQDPQFLISFYEKMQSDKGSIPDRFSAQQFSDYHSELNMSSLELGDSALYFCASSLRLAGLSGANVLTFGAGSRLTVL.

This chain connects TRBV7-3 to TRBJ2-5; 7 bases line up with TRBD1. The CDR3 has 13 amino acids. Per the germline V gene, CDR1 is SGHTA and CDR2 is FQGTGA. The V and J ends lost 5 bases and 2 bases, in that order; junction bases with no gene match: 2. CDR3 DNA sequence: TGTGCCAGCAGCCGGGACAGTCAAGAGACCCAGTACTTC. Encoded protein: CASSRDSQETQYF. Drawing the rest from reference TRBV7-3 and TRBJ2-5, the complete variable domain is GAGVSQTPSNKVTEKGKYVELRCDPISGHTALYWYRQSLGQGPEFLIYFQGTGAADDSGLPNDRFFAVRPEGSVSTLKIQRTERGDSAVYLCASSRDSQETQYFGPGTRLLVL.

The chain recombines TRBV30 with TRBJ2-2, with TRBD1 identical over 10 bases. V shed 1 base and J 1 base; nucleotides not matched to a gene: 0. The CDR3 is 15 amino acids. From germline, CDR1 is GTSNPN and CDR2 SVGIG (reference sequence). CDR3 sequence (DNA): TGTGCCTGGAGTGGGGACAGGGGGAACACCGGGGAGCTGTTTTTT. Its translation: CAWSGDRGNTGELFF.